This T cell receptor (beta chain) is from a study of T cell responses to AZD1222 COVID-19 vaccine. The wider study: Whether given at about 4 or about 12 weeks, second doses were pooled. Study results and limitations: Two AZD1222 doses significantly raised spike-specific TCR breadth and depth over controls. Clonal diversity was possibly underestimated; the donors were predominantly white British and more often female. CD4 TCRs associated with vaccination spanned spike, dominating at 160-218 and 743-854.

Comments on this clone: What it binds is not known.

This CDR3 is built from 15 residues. Germline CDR1 is LNHDA and CDR2 is SQIVND (reference sequence). The V gene end was trimmed by 5 bases and the J gene end by 3 bases; junction bases not matched to a gene: 9. Produced via immunoSEQ multiplex PCR; TCRdb's table is partial and in-frame only. The table lists under 95,000 clones, roughly 89% of them singletons. The chain joins TRBV19 to TRBJ2-5; 7 bases align to TRBD2. The clonotype was recovered from an adult in good health. The material sequenced was peripheral blood, taken on day 0 of AZD1222 vaccination. The CDR3, as DNA: TGTGCCAGTAGTGTCTCAGGGACTAACAAAGAGACCCAGTACTTC. Translating it yields CASSVSGTNKETQYF.